This T cell receptor (beta chain) is from a study of T cells in Graves' hyperthyroidism and ophthalmopathy. The CDR3 loop spans 16 amino acids. Per germline, CDR1 MNHNS and CDR2 SASEGT. V dropped 4 bases and J dropped 3; count of bases not matched to a gene: 9. A word on this clonotype: This may come from a read error, since a much larger clone is one base off.

Amplification of TCR beta CDR3 regions used RNA as the template. A set of HTBI primers served as the primers for a first-round RT-PCR of the TCR CDR3. TCRdb processed the multiplex PCR reads anew with MiXCR; each CDR3 protein has one entry. The sample has hundreds of thousands of distinct CDR3 sequences; roughly 15% are singletons. The V gene is TRBV6-1, the J gene TRBJ2-5; TRBD1 aligns across 9 bases. Source material: blood. The receptor's source is a woman between 18 and 29 years old with Graves' hyperthyroidism. The CDR3 sequence is CASSGTGVGGKETQYF. The CDR3 nucleotides are TGTGCCAGCAGTGGGACAGGGGTGGGAGGGAAAGAGACCCAGTACTTC.